Listed below are T cell receptor beta chains from one sample, sequenced in a study of blood T cells in healthy people across ages. One entry per CDR3 protein, called by TCRdb with MiXCR from the 5' RACE reads. The data contain 700,000 or so distinct CDR3 sequences, 40% to 45% of them seen just once; the ten biggest clones take up 30%. Sequenced sample: blood. The receptors derive from a man of 80 years or more in good health. Each CDR3 is given with its conserved first and last residue. The D gene is left open where the match is weak. Expanded clones are given a class, and other clones once, few, many or no size at all.

v_gene	d_gene	j_gene	abundance	CDR3aa	CDR3nt
TRBV20-1	.	TRBJ2-7	few	CSASPNSYEQYF	TGCAGTGCGTCACCAAACTCCTACGAGCAGTACTTC
TRBV9	.	TRBJ2-1	.	CASSALGRIGFNEQFF	TGTGCCAGCAGCGCCCTCGGGAGAATTGGGTTCAATGAGCAGTTCTTC
TRBV4-1	TRBD2	TRBJ2-3	few	CASSQVGSGGASDTQYF	TGCGCCAGCAGCCAAGTGGGTAGCGGGGGGGCCAGCGATACGCAGTATTTT
TRBV7-9	TRBD1	TRBJ2-1	.	CASSPWRQGGGEQFF	TGTGCCAGCAGCCCCTGGCGACAGGGCGGTGGTGAGCAGTTCTTC
TRBV10-3	.	TRBJ2-5	.	CAIAGASLGTQYF	TGTGCCATCGCAGGGGCCTCGTTAGGGACCCAGTACTTC
TRBV2	.	TRBJ2-7	.	CASKAWDPYEQYF	TGTGCCAGCAAGGCTTGGGACCCCTACGAGCAGTACTTC
TRBV30	TRBD1	TRBJ2-5	.	CAWTGQGAVYNEQYF	TGTGCCTGGACGGGACAGGGGGCGGTTTACAATGAGCAGTACTTC
TRBV20-1	TRBD1	TRBJ2-3	once	CSASPGQGPDTQYF	TGCAGTGCTAGTCCCGGACAGGGTCCAGATACGCAGTATTTT
TRBV5-1	.	TRBJ2-5	few	CASSLVTAAIQETQYF	TGCGCCAGCAGCTTGGTCACAGCGGCGATCCAAGAGACCCAGTACTTC
TRBV7-2	.	TRBJ1-3	.	CASSPGTRDTIYF	TGTGCCAGCAGCCCCGGGACGAGAGACACCATATATTTT
TRBV28	.	TRBJ1-5	.	CASSLGGGSQPQHF	TGTGCCAGCAGTTTGGGGGGGGGTAGTCAGCCCCAGCATTTT
TRBV7-2	.	TRBJ1-2	few	CASSSYGGGLYGYTF	TGTGCCAGCAGCTCCTACGGAGGTGGTTTATATGGCTACACCTTC
TRBV20-1	TRBD2	TRBJ2-3	.	CSASLAGGTDTQYF	TGCAGTGCTAGTCTAGCGGGAGGGACAGATACGCAGTATTTT
TRBV7-2	.	TRBJ2-1	many	CASSTRGNAADNEQFF	TGTGCCAGCAGCACTAGAGGGAATGCGGCTGACAATGAGCAGTTCTTC
TRBV6-5	TRBD1	TRBJ1-6	.	CASSYSRTGRTSPLHF	TGTGCCAGCAGTTACTCTCGGACAGGGAGGACTTCACCCCTCCACTTT
TRBV12-3/TRBV12-4	TRBD2	TRBJ2-1	many	CASSPGASGERQFF	TGTGCCAGCAGCCCGGGGGCTAGCGGGGAAAGGCAGTTCTTC
TRBV7-2	.	TRBJ1-6	.	CASSLNPGLGGPPLHF	TGTGCCAGCAGCCTTAATCCGGGACTTGGCGGACCACCCCTCCACTTT
TRBV24-1	.	TRBJ2-5	many	CATSDTGTGETQYF	TGTGCCACCAGTGACACCGGGACCGGAGAGACCCAGTACTTC
TRBV18	TRBD2	TRBJ2-1	.	CASSPPLSGGLLGEQFF	TGTGCCAGCTCACCACCCCTTAGCGGGGGGCTCCTGGGTGAGCAGTTCTTC
TRBV7-9	.	TRBJ1-2	few	CASSLAADSFLYGYTF	TGTGCCAGCAGCTTAGCCGCGGACAGTTTTCTCTATGGCTACACCTTC
TRBV7-9	.	TRBJ2-7	.	CASSLDNVLVGEQYF	TGTGCCAGCAGCTTGGATAACGTCTTGGTTGGCGAGCAGTACTTC
TRBV9	.	TRBJ2-1	few	CASSVGRGTYNEQFF	TGTGCCAGCAGCGTAGGTCGGGGCACCTACAATGAGCAGTTCTTC
TRBV11-2	.	TRBJ2-1	.	CTSSLAGQGNLDEQFF	TGTACCAGCAGCTTAGCGGGACAGGGTAATTTGGATGAGCAGTTCTTC
TRBV12-3/TRBV12-4	TRBD1	TRBJ2-1	few	CASSRRDRGKDEQFF	TGTGCCAGCAGTCGCCGGGACAGGGGTAAAGATGAGCAGTTCTTC
TRBV20-1	TRBD2	TRBJ2-3	.	CSARATLGLAGGSDTQYF	TGCAGTGCTAGAGCAACACTGGGACTAGCGGGAGGATCGGATACGCAGTATTTT
TRBV20-1	.	TRBJ2-4	.	CSARDPISDKNIQYF	TGCAGTGCTAGAGACCCAATTTCCGACAAAAACATTCAGTACTTC
TRBV6-2/TRBV6-3	TRBD1	TRBJ1-5	.	CASSYTDRGRQPQHF	TGTGCCAGCAGTTACACGGACAGGGGGCGTCAGCCCCAGCATTTT
TRBV6-6	.	TRBJ2-7	few	CASSLLGYHEQYF	TGTGCCAGCAGTTTATTGGGGTATCACGAGCAGTACTTC
TRBV29-1	TRBD1	TRBJ1-4	few	CSVEETGKGEKLFF	TGCAGCGTTGAAGAGACAGGGAAGGGTGAAAAACTGTTTTTT
TRBV24-1	TRBD1	TRBJ2-7	once	CATSDAKTGLYERYF	TGTGCCACCAGTGATGCCAAGACAGGGCTCTACGAGCGGTACTTC
TRBV29-1	.	TRBJ2-7	few	CSVIRDGTYNEQYF	TGCAGCGTGATCCGGGACGGAACCTACAATGAGCAGTACTTC
TRBV20-1	.	TRBJ1-2	.	CSARTGRGYTF	TGCAGTGCTAGGACAGGACGCGGCTACACCTTC
TRBV4-3	.	TRBJ2-6	.	CASSHTLWGAGANVLTF	TGCGCCAGCAGCCACACCTTATGGGGCGCTGGGGCCAACGTCCTGACTTTC
TRBV29-1	.	TRBJ2-5	.	CSVWRAQETQYF	TGCAGCGTTTGGAGGGCCCAAGAGACCCAGTACTTC
TRBV3-1	.	TRBJ2-5	.	CASSQDYRISEKTQYF	TGTGCCAGCAGCCAAGATTATCGGATATCGGAGAAGACCCAGTACTTC
TRBV4-2	.	TRBJ2-1	.	CASSQGLKGMDNEQFF	TGTGCCAGCAGCCAAGGGTTGAAAGGCATGGACAATGAGCAGTTCTTC
TRBV4-2	TRBD1	TRBJ1-1	many	CASSQRQGTFGNTEAFF	TGTGCCAGCAGCCAAAGACAGGGTACATTTGGAAACACTGAAGCTTTCTTT
TRBV21-1	.	TRBJ2-1	.	CASSPPGTHGDYSYNEQFF	TGTGCCAGCAGCCCTCCAGGAACACACGGGGACTACTCCTACAATGAGCAGTTCTTC
TRBV5-1	TRBD1	TRBJ1-5	few	CASSLGDRVGDQPQHF	TGCGCCAGCAGCTTGGGGGACAGGGTGGGGGATCAGCCCCAGCATTTT
TRBV5-1	.	TRBJ2-1	.	CASSSGTDNEQFF	TGCGCCAGCAGCTCCGGGACGGACAATGAGCAGTTCTTC
TRBV24-1	.	TRBJ2-1	few	CATSDPLRAGPNNEQFF	TGTGCCACCAGTGACCCCCTCCGGGCAGGGCCCAACAATGAGCAGTTCTTC